This T cell receptor (beta chain) came from a study of T-cell reconstitution after alpha-beta-depleted transplantation in children. The CDR3 loop spans 14 amino acids. The germline V and J ends were trimmed by 4 bases and 3 bases, with 12 bases remaining between them. Germline V gene sequence: CDR1 MGHRA, CDR2 YSYEKL. This clonotype was counted ten times or more. TCRbeta library preparation incorporated unique molecular identifiers. From the PCR reads, TCRdb called clonotypes with MiXCR, one entry per CDR3 protein. The sample holds some 400,000 distinct CDR3 sequences, around 21% seen once. The sequence derives from a human donor who donated a stem cell graft to a child with acute myeloid leukemia. The chain uses TRBV4-1 and TRBJ2-5, with a possible D match to TRBD2 (5 bases). The material was PBMCs from the stem cell graft donor, obtained from the stem cell graft. The CDR3 region is CASSPSRVEETQYF. DNA for the CDR3: TGCGCCAGCAGCCCCTCGAGGGTGGAAGAGACCCAGTACTTC.